These 26 T cell receptor beta chains originate from one sample sequenced in a study of T cells in Graves' hyperthyroidism and ophthalmopathy. Using RNA transcripts as the source, TCR beta CDR3 regions were amplified. HTBI primers were used for first-round RT-PCR of the TCR CDR3. MiXCR, run by TCRdb on the multiplex PCR reads, gives a single entry per CDR3 protein. This table has nearly 600,000 distinct CDR3 sequences, 12% to 15% appearing once. The source material was blood. The receptor set was obtained from a young woman with Graves' ophthalmopathy.

This clonotype was counted only a few times. This chain uses TRBV18 with TRBJ2-3; 8 bases align to TRBD1. The CDR3 length is 17 residues. V was clipped by 1 base and J by 5 bases; unmatched bases: 11. Germline values: CDR1 KGHSH, CDR2 LQKENI. The CDR3 DNA follows: TGTGCCAGCTCACCACGGTTGGCAGGGGGCGCAAAAGATACGCAGTATTTT. It yields the protein CASSPRLAGGAKDTQYF.

This clonotype was observed many times. The gene calls are TRBV6-2 or TRBV6-3 and TRBJ1-5; 8 bases agree with TRBD1. Germline lookup yields CDR1 MNHEY and CDR2 SVGEGT. This CDR3 has 15 residues. V was pared by 2 bases and J by 7 bases, with 7 bases of the junction left unmatched. As DNA, the CDR3 is TGTGCCAGCAGTTACAGTAGGCAGGGGGCCCAGCCCCAGCATTTT. This sequence encodes CASSYSRQGAQPQHF.

This chain connects TRBV12-3 or TRBV12-4 to TRBJ1-2; D may be TRBD1 (6 bases). Deletions cut 7 bases from V and 4 bases from J, with 16 bases between. This CDR3 spans 14 amino acids. In DNA form, the CDR3 reads TGTGCCAGCACTTTCCACAGGGACGGCTATGGCTACACCTTC. It translates to CASTFHRDGYGYTF.

This clonotype was observed a few times. This rearrangement joins TRBV10-3 to TRBJ2-7, with 7 positions matching TRBD1. The CDR3 spans 17 residues. V dropped 5 bases and J dropped 4; count of bases not matched to a gene: 17. Per germline, CDR1 ENHRY and CDR2 SYGVKD. As DNA, the CDR3 is TGTGCCATCAGTCCTACAATGACAGGGAGAGATCAATACGAGCAGTACTTC. Amino acid sequence: CAISPTMTGRDQYEQYF.

This clonotype came up a few times. The chain employs TRBV4-3 and TRBJ2-7; 12 bases fit TRBD2. The CDR3 loop spans 16 amino acids. Germline assignment: CDR1 LGHNA and CDR2 YSLEER. The V and J ends lost 2 bases and 2 bases, in that order; junction bases with no gene match: 4. The DNA of the CDR3 is TGCGCCAGCAGCCAAAGACTAGCGGGAGCCGCCTACGAGCAGTACTTC. Residues: CASSQRLAGAAYEQYF.

This clonotype showed up just once. A much larger clone lies one base from this, so it may be a read error. The chain links TRBV7-9 to TRBJ2-1; 9 bases agree with TRBD2. CDR1 SEHNR and CDR2 FQNEAQ come from the germline V gene (reference sequence). The CDR3 extends over 17 amino acids. Here the CDR3 reads CASSPGGLAQFHNEQLF. The CDR3 nucleotides read TGTGCCAGCAGCCCGGGGGGACTAGCACAATTCCACAATGAGCAGCTCTTC. Based on the CDR3 plus reference TRBV7-9 and TRBJ2-1, the full variable domain is DTGVSQNPRHKITKRGQNVTFRCDPISEHNRLYWYRQTLGQGPEFLTYFQNEAQLEKSRLLSDRFSAERPKGSFSTLEIQRTEQGDSAMYLCASSPGGLAQFHNEQLFGPGTRLTVL.

This clonotype showed up many times. The chain has TRBV10-3 and TRBJ2-5; D unclear. The CDR3 totals 14 residues. V was pared by 0 bases and J by 5 bases, with 10 bases between. Germline V lookup: CDR1 ENHRY, CDR2 SYGVKD. CDR3 in amino acids: CAISESSYLETQYF. CDR3 nucleotides: TGTGCCATCAGTGAGTCGAGTTACTTGGAGACCCAGTACTTC.

A remark on this clonotype: This may be a read error: a much more frequent sequence differs by one nucleotide. The V gene is TRBV29-1, the J gene TRBJ2-1; TRBD2 matches at 9 bases. From germline, CDR1 is SQVTM and CDR2 ANQGSEA. The length of the CDR3 is 13 residues. Here the CDR3 DNA reads TGCAGCGTTGAAGCTAGCGGGATAGGTGAGCGGTACTTC. As protein: CSVEASGIGERYF.

This clonotype was observed a handful of times. This CDR3 reads CATSDPTGTREQFF. The CDR3 DNA reads TGTGCCACCAGTGATCCGACAGGGACCCGTGAGCAGTTCTTC. The chain has TRBV24-1 and TRBJ2-1; 7 bases are shared with TRBD1. Germline trimming cut 3 bases from V and 9 bases from J; bases unmatched to any gene: 7. Germline CDR1 reads KGHDR; CDR2 reads SFDVKD. There are 14 residues in the CDR3.

This clonotype showed up just a few times. This sequence joins TRBV20-1 and TRBJ1-4, with no clear D. The CDR3 loop spans 13 amino acids. Trimming stripped 4 bases from V and 4 bases from J, with 10 bases between. CDR1 DFQATT and CDR2 SNEGSKA come from the germline V gene (reference sequence). The CDR3 protein is CSAMDLNNEKLFF. The DNA for the CDR3 is TGCAGTGCTATGGACCTAAATAATGAAAAACTGTTTTTT.

The table lists this clonotype with a few counts. This chain's CDR3 is CASRDQGGPQHF. CDR3 DNA sequence: TGTGCCAGCAGAGATCAGGGTGGTCCCCAGCATTTT. This chain connects TRBV6-1 to TRBJ1-5; D possibly corresponds to TRBD1 (5 bases). The CDR3 length is 12 residues. CDR1 is MNHNS, CDR2 SASEGT, per germline. The ends were cut back, 6 bases at V and 10 bases at J, with 13 bases in the middle.

This clonotype came up many times. This chain connects TRBV2 to TRBJ2-5, with D perhaps given as TRBD1 or TRBD2 (5 bases each). Trimming left V 3 bases short and J 9 bases short, with 17 bases between. The CDR3 is 14 amino acids. Per germline, CDR1 SNHLY and CDR2 FYNNEI. CDR3 loop: CASSEGTHLGAQYF. CDR3 bases: TGTGCCAGCAGTGAGGGGACCCACTTAGGGGCCCAGTACTTC.

This clonotype came up a few times. The chain's CDR3 is CASSFQGNIRNQPQHF. CDR3 DNA: TGTGCCAGCAGCTTTCAGGGAAATATTCGCAATCAGCCCCAGCATTTT. The rearrangement joins TRBV5-6 to TRBJ1-5; tentative D call: TRBD1 (5 bases). V was clipped by 2 bases and J by 2 bases, with 14 bases between them. Germline-derived CDR1 and CDR2 are SGHDT and YYEEEE. The CDR3 spans 16 residues. The full variable domain, completed using reference TRBV5-6 and TRBJ1-5, is DAGVTQSPTHLIKTRGQQVTLRCSPKSGHDTVSWYQQALGQGPQFIFQYYEEEERQRGNFPDRFSGHQFPNYSSELNVNALLLGDSALYLCASSFQGNIRNQPQHFGDGTRLSIL.

The CDR3 nucleotides read TGTGCCAGCAGCTTCTTGGGACTAGCGGGAGTTCTGGAGACCCAGTACTTC. Translating gives CASSFLGLAGVLETQYF. The chain combines TRBV7-9 with TRBJ2-5; 14 nucleotides align to TRBD2. Unmatched junction bases numbered 8, after V lost 3 bases and J lost 5 bases. The length of the CDR3 is 17 residues. Germline V gene data show CDR1 as SEHNR and CDR2 as FQNEAQ (reference sequence).

This clonotype came up a few times. The gene calls are TRBV14 and TRBJ2-3; TRBD2 matches 9 bases. This CDR3 has 17 amino acids. Germline V gene lookup returns CDR1 SGHDN and CDR2 FVKESK. V lost 0 bases to trimming and J lost 6 bases; unmatched junction nucleotides: 10. The CDR3: CASSQDSLAGPLDTQYF. The CDR3 DNA follows: TGTGCCAGCAGCCAAGACTCCCTAGCGGGACCCTTGGATACGCAGTATTTT. Variable domain in full (rest from reference TRBV14 and TRBJ2-3): EAGVTQFPSHSVIEKGQTVTLRCDPISGHDNLYWYRRVMGKEIKFLLHFVKESKQDESGMPNNRFLAERTGGTYSTLKVQPAELEDSGVYFCASSQDSLAGPLDTQYFGPGTRLTVL.

This clonotype was seen many times. The rearrangement uses TRBV11-2 and TRBJ2-7; D is unclear. The V gene's germline CDR1 is SGHAT and CDR2 FQNNGV. The CDR3 runs to 17 residues. With 0 bases removed from V and 2 bases from J, the gap between germline ends came to 17 bases. Here the CDR3 reads CASSLDRVRDTTYEQYF. The CDR3 nucleotides read TGTGCCAGCAGCTTAGATCGGGTCCGAGACACAACCTACGAGCAGTACTTC.

DNA for the CDR3: TGCGCCAGCAGCTTGGAGGTGGGGTTCCAAGAGACCCAGTACTTC. Translation gives CASSLEVGFQETQYF. The chain joins TRBV5-1 to TRBJ2-5; the D is unclear. Deletions cut 0 bases from V and 1 base from J, with 10 bases between. CDR3 length equals 15 residues. Germline values: CDR1 SGHRS, CDR2 YFSETQ.

The table lists this clonotype with many counts. V is TRBV30 and J is TRBJ1-5; D is perhaps TRBD1 (5 bases). The V and J ends lost 1 base and 1 base respectively, with 11 bases between them. Germline V gene lookup returns CDR1 GTSNPN and CDR2 SVGIG (reference sequence). The CDR3 has 15 residues. This chain's CDR3 is CAWSAGTSSNQPQHF. In DNA, the CDR3 is TGTGCCTGGAGTGCCGGGACGTCCAGCAATCAGCCCCAGCATTTT.

This clonotype was seen ten or more times. The chain couples TRBV11-3 to TRBJ1-1, with D unresolved. The CDR3 has 14 amino acids. Germline V lookup: CDR1 SGHNT, CDR2 YENEEA. Trimming cost V 2 bases and J 0 bases, with 7 bases left between them. The CDR3 region is CASSLIGMNTEAFF. DNA of the CDR3: TGTGCCAGCAGCTTAATTGGCATGAACACTGAAGCTTTCTTT.

Ten or more counts support this clonotype. This sequence joins TRBV7-9 and TRBJ1-5; unclear D gene. V lost 5 bases and J lost 6, with 17 bases in between. Looked up from germline, CDR1 is SEHNR and CDR2 is FQNEAQ (reference sequence). CDR3 length: 15 residues. The CDR3 reads CASSQGSSRGQPQHF. The CDR3, as DNA: TGTGCCAGCAGCCAAGGATCATCCCGCGGTCAGCCCCAGCATTTT.

This clonotype has a handful of counts. The V call is TRBV9, the J call TRBJ2-7; 7 positions match TRBD2. V trimming: 3 bases; J trimming: 6 bases; junction bases outside the gene matches: 9. The CDR3 loop spans 14 amino acids. Looked up from germline, CDR1 is SGDLS and CDR2 is YYNGEE. CDR3 coding DNA: TGTGCCAGCAGCGAGAGCGGGAAAGTGGGCGAGCAGTACTTC. This gives the protein CASSESGKVGEQYF.

This clonotype was seen ten or more times. The chain combines TRBV6-4 with TRBJ1-5; tentatively, D is TRBD1 (6 bases). Trimming pared 2 bases from V and 1 base from J, leaving 21 bases between. Germline V gene lookup returns CDR1 MRHNA and CDR2 SNTAGT. CDR3 length: 19 residues. CDR3 nucleotide sequence: TGTGCCAGCAGTGACATTTGGGGGGGGCGCGTGGTCAGCAATCAGCCCCAGCATTTT. As protein: CASSDIWGGRVVSNQPQHF.

V gene TRBV25-1 combines with J gene TRBJ1-6, with D hard to call. The CDR3 covers 12 residues. CDR1 MGHDK and CDR2 SYGVNS come from the germline V gene. The V gene lost 7 bases and the J gene lost 7 bases, with 8 bases spanning the gap. The DNA of the CDR3 is TGTGCCAGCACCGGTGGCAATTCACCCCTCCACTTT. It codes for CASTGGNSPLHF.

The sample holds many counts of this clonotype. The V gene is TRBV5-8, the J gene TRBJ2-1, with unresolved D. This CDR3 contains 13 residues. CDR1 SGHTS and CDR2 YDEGEE come from the germline V gene. V lost 7 bases to trimming and J lost 7 bases, with 15 bases between them. The CDR3 DNA reads TGTGCCAGCCGCTCCTTTATAATAAATGAGCAGTTCTTC. Translated, it gives CASRSFIINEQFF.

This clonotype has at least ten counts. The chain employs TRBV28 and TRBJ2-7; 9 bases map to TRBD2. The V gene end was trimmed by 3 bases and the J gene end by 0 bases; junction bases not matched to a gene: 12. CDR1 and CDR2 from the germline V gene are MDHEN and SYDVKM. The CDR3 runs to 18 residues. This CDR3 is CASSLPLAGKEASYEQYF. As DNA, the CDR3 is TGTGCCAGCAGTTTGCCCCTAGCGGGAAAGGAGGCCTCCTACGAGCAGTACTTC.

The chain carries TRBV19 and TRBJ1-5, with D hard to call. Between the trimmed V and J ends, which lost 6 bases and 9 bases, there was a span of 15 bases. Germline V gives CDR1 LNHDA, CDR2 SQIVND (reference sequence). This CDR3 has 13 amino acids. The CDR3 bases are TGTGCCAGTAGGCCGGGGAATAACGGGCCCCAGCATTTT. Translated, it gives CASRPGNNGPQHF.